This TCR beta chain was sequenced during a study of blood T cell repertoires in COVID-19. Turning to the study itself: The United States, Italy and Spain were the sources of the acute and convalescent COVID-19 samples. Sources were T cells, B-cell-depleted T cells, or PBMCs; the material itself was cDNA or gDNA.

The table lists this clone with a count of one. As handled by the study authors: How many nucleated cells were present was estimated from reference gene primer amplification. Assay: immunoSEQ multiplex PCR; the TCRdb copy retains only in-frame clones and omits some. V, J and clone size reflect that table, while D and trimming were determined from the DNA. The data hold over 200,000 clones, with roughly 85% observed a single time. The CDR3 is made up of 14 amino acids. The V segment lost 4 bases and the J segment 4 bases; nucleotides outside the gene matches: 4. The germline gives CDR1 SGHDN, CDR2 FVKESK.

This chain connects TRBV14 to TRBJ1-3, with 7 bases identical to TRBD1. The sequencing input was peripheral blood. This clonotype was obtained from a man aged 25-45 years who had recovered from COVID-19. The CDR3 DNA reads as TGTGCCAGCAGCCCCGTAGGGGGCGGAAACACCATATATTTT. Its translation is CASSPVGGGNTIYF.